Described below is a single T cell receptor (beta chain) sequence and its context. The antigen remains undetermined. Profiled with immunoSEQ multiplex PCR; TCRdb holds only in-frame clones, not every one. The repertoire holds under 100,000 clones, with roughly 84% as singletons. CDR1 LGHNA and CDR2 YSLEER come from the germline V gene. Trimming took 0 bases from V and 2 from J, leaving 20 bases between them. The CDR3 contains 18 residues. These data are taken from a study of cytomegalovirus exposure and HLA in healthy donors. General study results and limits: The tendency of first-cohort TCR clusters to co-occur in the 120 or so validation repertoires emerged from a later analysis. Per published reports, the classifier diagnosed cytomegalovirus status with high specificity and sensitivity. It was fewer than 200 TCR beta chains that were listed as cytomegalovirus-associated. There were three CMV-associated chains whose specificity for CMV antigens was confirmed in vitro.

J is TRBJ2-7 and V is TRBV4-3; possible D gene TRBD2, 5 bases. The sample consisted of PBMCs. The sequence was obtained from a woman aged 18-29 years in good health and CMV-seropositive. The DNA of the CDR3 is TGCGCCAGCAGCCAAGATTTCGGGATCGGGAACCCCCCCTACGAGCAGTACTTC. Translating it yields CASSQDFGIGNPPYEQYF.